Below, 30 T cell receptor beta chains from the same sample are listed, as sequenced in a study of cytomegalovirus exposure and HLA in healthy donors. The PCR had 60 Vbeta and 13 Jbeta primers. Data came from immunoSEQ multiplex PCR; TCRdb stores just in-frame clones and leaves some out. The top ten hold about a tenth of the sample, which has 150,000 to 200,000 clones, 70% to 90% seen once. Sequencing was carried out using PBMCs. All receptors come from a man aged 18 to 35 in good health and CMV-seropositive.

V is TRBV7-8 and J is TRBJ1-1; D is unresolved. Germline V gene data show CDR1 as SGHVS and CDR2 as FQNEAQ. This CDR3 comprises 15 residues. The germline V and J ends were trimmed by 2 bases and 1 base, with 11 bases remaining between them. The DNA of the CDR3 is TGTGCCAGCAGCTTATATGGGCCGGAGAACACTGAAGCTTTCTTT. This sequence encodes CASSLYGPENTEAFF.

This CDR3 reads CATSSPTGTGFGNTIYF. For the CDR3, the DNA is TGTGCCACCAGCAGTCCTACCGGGACAGGATTTGGAAACACCATATATTTT. The J gene is TRBJ1-3, the V gene TRBV15, with 8 bases matching TRBD1. The CDR3 extends over 17 amino acids. The V and J ends lost 3 bases and 3 bases, in that order; junction bases with no gene match: 10. Germline V CDR1 and CDR2: LNHNV, YYDKDF (reference sequence).

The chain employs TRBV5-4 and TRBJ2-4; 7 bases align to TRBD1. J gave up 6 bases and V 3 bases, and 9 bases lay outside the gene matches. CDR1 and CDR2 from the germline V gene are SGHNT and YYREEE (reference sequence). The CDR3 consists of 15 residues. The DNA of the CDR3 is TGTGCCAGCAGCTCCAGAGAGGGGGCGGTAAACATTCAGTACTTC. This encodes CASSSREGAVNIQYF.

The CDR3 coding sequence is TGTGCCAGCAGCTTAGACAGGGGGCGGCTAGGCACTGAAGCTTTCTTT. Protein product: CASSLDRGRLGTEAFF. The V call is TRBV7-8, the J call TRBJ1-1; 9 nucleotides agree with TRBD1. Germline V lookup: CDR1 SGHVS, CDR2 FQNEAQ. Trimming cost V 1 base and J 4 bases; bases outside gene matches: 7. The CDR3 length is 16 residues.

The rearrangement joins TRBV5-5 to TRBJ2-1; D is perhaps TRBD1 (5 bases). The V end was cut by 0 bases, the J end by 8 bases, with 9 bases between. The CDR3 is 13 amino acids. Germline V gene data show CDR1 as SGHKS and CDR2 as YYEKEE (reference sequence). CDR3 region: CASSLVRVDEQFF. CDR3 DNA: TGTGCCAGCAGCTTGGTCAGGGTTGATGAGCAGTTCTTC.

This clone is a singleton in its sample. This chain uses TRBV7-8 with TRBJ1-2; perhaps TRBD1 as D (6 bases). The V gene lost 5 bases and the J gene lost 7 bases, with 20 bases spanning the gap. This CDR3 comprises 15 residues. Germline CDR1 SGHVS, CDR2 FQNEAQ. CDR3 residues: CASSQAGGGVRGYTF. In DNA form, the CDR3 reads TGTGCCAGCAGCCAGGCCGGAGGGGGGGTCCGTGGCTACACCTTC.

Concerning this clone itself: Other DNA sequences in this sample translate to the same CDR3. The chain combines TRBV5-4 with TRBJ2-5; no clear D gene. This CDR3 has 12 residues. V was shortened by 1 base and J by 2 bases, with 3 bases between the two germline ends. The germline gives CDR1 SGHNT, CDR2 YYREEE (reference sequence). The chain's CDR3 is CASSLPQETQYF. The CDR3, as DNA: TGTGCCAGCAGCTTGCCACAAGAGACCCAGTACTTC.

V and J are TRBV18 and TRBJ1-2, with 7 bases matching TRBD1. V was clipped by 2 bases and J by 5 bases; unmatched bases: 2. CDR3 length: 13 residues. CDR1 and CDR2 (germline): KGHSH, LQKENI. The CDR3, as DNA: TGTGCCAGCTCACCAGACAGGGCGTATGGCTACACCTTC. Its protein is CASSPDRAYGYTF.

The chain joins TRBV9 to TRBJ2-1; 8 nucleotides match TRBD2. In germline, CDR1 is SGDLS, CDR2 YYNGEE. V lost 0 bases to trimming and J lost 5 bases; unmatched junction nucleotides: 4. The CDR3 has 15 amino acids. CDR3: CASSVARGGHNEQFF. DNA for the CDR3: TGTGCCAGCAGCGTAGCCCGGGGGGGACACAATGAGCAGTTCTTC.

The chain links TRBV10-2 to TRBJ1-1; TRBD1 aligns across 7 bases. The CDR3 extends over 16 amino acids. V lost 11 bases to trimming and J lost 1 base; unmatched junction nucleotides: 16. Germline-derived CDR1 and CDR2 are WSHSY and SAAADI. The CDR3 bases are TGCGCCTCTCGGCACCTCCACAGGGGCTCGAACACTGAAGCTTTCTTT. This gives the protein CASRHLHRGSNTEAFF.

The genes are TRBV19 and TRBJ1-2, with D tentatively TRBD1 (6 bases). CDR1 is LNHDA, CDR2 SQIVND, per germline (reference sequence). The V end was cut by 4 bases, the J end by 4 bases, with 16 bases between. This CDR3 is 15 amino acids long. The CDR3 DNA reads TGTGCCAGTAGTACAGGGGCCGACAGTGCCTATGGCTACACCTTC. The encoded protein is CASSTGADSAYGYTF.

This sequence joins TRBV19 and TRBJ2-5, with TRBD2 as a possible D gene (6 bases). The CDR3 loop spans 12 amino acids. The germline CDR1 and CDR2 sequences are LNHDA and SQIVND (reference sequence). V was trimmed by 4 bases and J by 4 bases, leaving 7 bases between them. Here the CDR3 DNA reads TGTGCCAGTAGTAGACTAGGAGAGACCCAGTACTTC. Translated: CASSRLGETQYF.

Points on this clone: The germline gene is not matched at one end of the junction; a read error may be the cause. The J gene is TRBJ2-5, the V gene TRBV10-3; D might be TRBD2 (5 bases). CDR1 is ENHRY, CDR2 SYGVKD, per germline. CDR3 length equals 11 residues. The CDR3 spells CAITDGIDVHF. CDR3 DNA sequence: TGTGCCATCACCGACGGGATCGACGTGCACTTC.

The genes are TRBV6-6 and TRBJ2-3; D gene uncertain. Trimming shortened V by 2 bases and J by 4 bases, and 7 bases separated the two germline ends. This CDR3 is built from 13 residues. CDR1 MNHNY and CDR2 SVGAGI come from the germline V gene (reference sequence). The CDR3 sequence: CASSYPVADTQYF. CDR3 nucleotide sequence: TGTGCCAGCAGTTACCCAGTTGCAGATACGCAGTATTTT.

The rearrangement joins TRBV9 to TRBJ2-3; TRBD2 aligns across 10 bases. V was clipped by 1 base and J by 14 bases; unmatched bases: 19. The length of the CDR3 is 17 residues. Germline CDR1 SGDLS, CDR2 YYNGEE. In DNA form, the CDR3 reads TGTGCCAGCAGCGTAACGGGAGATCCAGCGGGGGGGCCGGAAGCGTATTTT. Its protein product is CASSVTGDPAGGPEAYF.

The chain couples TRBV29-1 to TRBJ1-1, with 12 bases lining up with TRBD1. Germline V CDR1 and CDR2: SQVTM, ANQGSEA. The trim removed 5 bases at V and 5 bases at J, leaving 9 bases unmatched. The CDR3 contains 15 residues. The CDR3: CSVFGTGGEWTEAFF. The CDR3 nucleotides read TGCAGCGTTTTCGGGACAGGGGGCGAATGGACTGAAGCTTTCTTT.

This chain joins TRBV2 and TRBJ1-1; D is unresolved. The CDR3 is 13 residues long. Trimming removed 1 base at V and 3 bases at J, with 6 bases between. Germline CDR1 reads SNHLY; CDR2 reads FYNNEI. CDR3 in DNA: TGTGCCAGCAGTGAAGAACGGGACACTGAAGCTTTCTTT. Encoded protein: CASSEERDTEAFF.

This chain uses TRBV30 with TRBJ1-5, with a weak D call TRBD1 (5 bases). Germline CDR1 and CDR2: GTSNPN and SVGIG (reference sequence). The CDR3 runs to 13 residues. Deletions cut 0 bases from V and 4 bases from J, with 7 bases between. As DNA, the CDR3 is TGTGCCTGGAGTGTACAGGAAAATCAGCCCCAGCATTTT. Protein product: CAWSVQENQPQHF.

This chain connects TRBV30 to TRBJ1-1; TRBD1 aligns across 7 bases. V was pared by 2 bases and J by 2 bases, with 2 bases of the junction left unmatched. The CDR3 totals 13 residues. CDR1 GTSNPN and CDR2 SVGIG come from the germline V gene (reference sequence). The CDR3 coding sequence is TGTGCCTGGAGTCCAGGGGGAAACACTGAAGCTTTCTTT. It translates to CAWSPGGNTEAFF.

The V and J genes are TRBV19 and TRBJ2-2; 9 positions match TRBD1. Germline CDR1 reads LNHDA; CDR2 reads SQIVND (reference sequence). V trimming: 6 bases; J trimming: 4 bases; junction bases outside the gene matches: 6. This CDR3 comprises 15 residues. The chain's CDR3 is CASRTGTGTTGELFF. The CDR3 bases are TGTGCCAGTAGAACCGGGACAGGGACCACCGGGGAGCTGTTTTTT.

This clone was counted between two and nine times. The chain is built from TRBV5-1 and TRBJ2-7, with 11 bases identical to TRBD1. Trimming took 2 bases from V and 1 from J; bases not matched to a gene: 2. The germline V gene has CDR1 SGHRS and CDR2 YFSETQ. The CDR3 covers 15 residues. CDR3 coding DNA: TGCGCCAGCAGCTTAGGGACAGGGGGTTCCTACGAGCAGTACTTC. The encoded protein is CASSLGTGGSYEQYF.

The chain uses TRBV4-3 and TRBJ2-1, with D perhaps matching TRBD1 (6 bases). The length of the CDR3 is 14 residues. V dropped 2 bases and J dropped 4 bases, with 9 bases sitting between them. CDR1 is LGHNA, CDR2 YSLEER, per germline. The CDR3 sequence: CASSQLGQYNEQFF. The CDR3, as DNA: TGCGCCAGCAGCCAACTCGGACAGTACAATGAGCAGTTCTTC.

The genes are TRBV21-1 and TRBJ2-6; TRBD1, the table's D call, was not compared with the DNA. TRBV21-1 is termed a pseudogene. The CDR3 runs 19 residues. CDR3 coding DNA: TGTGCCAGCAGCAAAGGTTTACGGACAGCCCCGACTGGGGCCAACGTCCTGACTTTC. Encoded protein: CASSKGLRTAPTGANVLTF.

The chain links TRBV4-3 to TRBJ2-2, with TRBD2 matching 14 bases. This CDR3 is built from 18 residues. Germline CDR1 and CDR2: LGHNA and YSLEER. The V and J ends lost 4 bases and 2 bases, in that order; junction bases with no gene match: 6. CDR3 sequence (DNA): TGCGCCAGCAGCCGGGCGGGACTAGCGGGGGCCAACACCGGGGAGCTGTTTTTT. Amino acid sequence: CASSRAGLAGANTGELFF.

The CDR3 nucleotides are TGTGCCAGCAGTACGACAGGGAGGAATATCTACGAGCAGTACTTC. Protein product: CASSTTGRNIYEQYF. The chain joins TRBV6-5 to TRBJ2-5, with D perhaps TRBD1 (7 bases). TRBJ2-7 matches the DNA end more closely, so the J call is doubtful. The CDR3 loop spans 15 amino acids. Per the germline V gene, CDR1 is MNHEY and CDR2 is SVGAGI.

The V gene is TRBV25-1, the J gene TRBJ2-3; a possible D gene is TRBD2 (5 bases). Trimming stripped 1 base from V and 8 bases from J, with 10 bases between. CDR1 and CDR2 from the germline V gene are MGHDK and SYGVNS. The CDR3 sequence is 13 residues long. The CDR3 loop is CASSESGIPTQYF. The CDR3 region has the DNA TGTGCCAGCAGTGAATCGGGGATTCCTACGCAGTATTTT. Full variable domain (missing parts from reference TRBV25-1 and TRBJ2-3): EADIYQTPRYLVIGTGKKITLECSQTMGHDKMYWYQQDPGMELHLIHYSYGVNSTEKGDLSSESTVSRIRTEHFPLTLESARPSHTSQYLCASSESGIPTQYFGPGTRLTVL.

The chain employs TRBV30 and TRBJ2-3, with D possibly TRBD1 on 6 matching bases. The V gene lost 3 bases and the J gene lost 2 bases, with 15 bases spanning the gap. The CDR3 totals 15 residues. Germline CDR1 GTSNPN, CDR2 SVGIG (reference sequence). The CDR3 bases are TGTGCCTGGAGGGGGGCTAACCTATACACAGATACGCAGTATTTT. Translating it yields CAWRGANLYTDTQYF.

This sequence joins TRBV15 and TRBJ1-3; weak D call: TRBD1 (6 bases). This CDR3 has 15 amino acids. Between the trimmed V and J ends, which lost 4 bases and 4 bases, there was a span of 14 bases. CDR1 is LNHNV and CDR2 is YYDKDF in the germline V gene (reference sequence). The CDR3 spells CATSKSRGAGNTIYF. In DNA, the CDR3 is TGTGCCACCAGCAAAAGCAGGGGAGCGGGAAACACCATATATTTT.

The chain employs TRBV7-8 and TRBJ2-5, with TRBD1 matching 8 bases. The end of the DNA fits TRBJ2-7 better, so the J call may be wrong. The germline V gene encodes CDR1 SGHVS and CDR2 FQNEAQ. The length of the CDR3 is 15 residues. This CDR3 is CASSPRGHSSYEQYF. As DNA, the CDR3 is TGTGCCAGCAGCCCCAGGGGGCATAGCTCCTACGAGCAGTACTTC.

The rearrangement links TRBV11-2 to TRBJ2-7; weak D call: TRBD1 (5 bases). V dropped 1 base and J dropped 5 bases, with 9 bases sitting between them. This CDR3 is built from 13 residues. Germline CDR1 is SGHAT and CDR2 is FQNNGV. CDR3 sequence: CASSLGRVNEQYF. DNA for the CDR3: TGTGCCAGCAGCTTAGGCAGGGTAAACGAGCAGTACTTC.